This entry lists 26 T cell receptor beta chains sequenced from one sample in a study of cytomegalovirus exposure and HLA in healthy donors (dated by TCRdb to 2016 to 2017). The method was the immunoSEQ multiplex PCR assay. For the multiplex PCR, a mixture combining 60 forward primers for TCR Vbeta segments and 13 reverse primers for TCR Jbeta segments was used. TCRdb obtained this table from immuneACCESS and retained in-frame rearrangements with V and J assigned. These tables miss some clones; where compared with another copy, unresolved V genes account for less than half of the shortfall, and the remainder is unexplained. The sample table holds 70,000 or so clones. Under 0.9% of the sample is held by the ten biggest clonotypes. Sequencing was performed on PBMCs. The source is a boy aged 5-17 years in good health and CMV-seronegative.

V and J are TRBV5-1 and TRBJ2-1; perhaps TRBD2 as D (6 bases). Germline lookup yields CDR1 SGHRS and CDR2 YFSETQ. Trimming left V 4 bases short and J 1 base short, with 18 bases between. The CDR3 is 17 residues long. CDR3 protein: CASSDPTYAGSYNEQFF. CDR3 coding DNA: TGCGCCAGCAGCGATCCCACCTACGCGGGGTCCTACAATGAGCAGTTCTTC. Combining the CDR3 with reference TRBV5-1 and TRBJ2-1 gives the whole variable domain KAGVTQTPRYLIKTRGQQVTLSCSPISGHRSVSWYQQTPGQGLQFLFEYFSETQRNKGNFPGRFSGRQFSNSRSEMNVSTLELGDSALYLCASSDPTYAGSYNEQFFGPGTRLTVL.

This chain connects TRBV6-1 to TRBJ1-6; tentatively, D is TRBD1 (5 bases). Germline V gene data show CDR1 as MNHNS and CDR2 as SASEGT. Trimming took off 6 bases at V and 7 bases at J, with 13 bases between the two ends. The CDR3 runs 14 residues. In nucleotides, the CDR3 is TGTGCCAGCAGGCCTGACAGCACCAATTCACCCCTCCACTTT. It is translated as CASRPDSTNSPLHF.

The chain combines TRBV15 with TRBJ2-5, with 8 bases lining up with TRBD1. CDR1 LNHNV and CDR2 YYDKDF come from the germline V gene (reference sequence). Unmatched junction bases numbered 3, after V lost 1 base and J lost 2 bases. The CDR3 is made up of 15 amino acids. CDR3 residues: CATSRAGTGQETQYF. CDR3 DNA: TGTGCCACCAGCAGAGCGGGGACAGGTCAAGAGACCCAGTACTTC.

The chain uses TRBV5-6 and TRBJ2-7, with TRBD1 matching 9 bases. This CDR3 is 15 amino acids long. V shed 4 bases, J shed 4 bases, and the junction held 9 bases outside the gene matches. Germline CDR1 SGHDT, CDR2 YYEEEE. CDR3 protein: CASSRRDRASYEQYF. CDR3 DNA sequence: TGTGCCAGCAGCCGCCGGGACAGGGCGTCGTACGAGCAGTACTTC.

The chain employs TRBV11-2 and TRBJ2-7, with D unresolved. Germline V gene sequence: CDR1 SGHAT, CDR2 FQNNGV. The CDR3 loop spans 15 amino acids. V lost 0 bases to trimming and J lost 3 bases, with 12 bases between them. In nucleotides, the CDR3 is TGTGCCAGCAGCTTAGATCTCCTGGGCGTCTACGAGCAGTACTTC. As protein: CASSLDLLGVYEQYF.

This chain joins TRBV6-5 and TRBJ1-1; the D gene is possibly TRBD1 (5 bases). Trimming shortened V by 4 bases and J by 7 bases, and 16 bases separated the two germline ends. The CDR3 is 14 amino acids. Germline CDR1 MNHEY, CDR2 SVGAGI. The CDR3 spells CASSSPKGSIEAFF. In DNA form, the CDR3 reads TGTGCCAGCAGTTCCCCTAAGGGGTCTATTGAAGCTTTCTTT.

CDR3 region: CASSDLAGVPLGRGEQFF. CDR3 bases: TGCGCCAGCAGTGATCTAGCGGGAGTCCCCCTGGGCCGCGGTGAGCAGTTCTTC. This chain links TRBV10-2 with TRBJ2-1, with 10 nucleotides matching TRBD2. The CDR3 has 18 residues. V dropped 3 bases and J dropped 9; count of bases not matched to a gene: 17. Germline V lookup: CDR1 WSHSY, CDR2 SAAADI.

V and J are TRBV9 and TRBJ2-3; weak D call: TRBD2 (7 bases). Trimming cost V 4 bases and J 2 bases, with 20 bases left between them. The V gene's germline CDR1 is SGDLS and CDR2 YYNGEE. The CDR3 covers 17 residues. The CDR3 is CASSYKTGGRFTDTQYF. The CDR3 DNA sequence: TGTGCCAGCAGCTATAAGACGGGGGGCCGCTTCACAGATACGCAGTATTTT.

The chain couples TRBV6-5 to TRBJ1-5; D is ambiguous. Germline V lookup: CDR1 MNHEY, CDR2 SVGAGI. V was pared by 6 bases and J by 7 bases, with 13 bases between. CDR3 length: 13 residues. The CDR3 loop is CASSVVTGQPQHF. CDR3 nucleotides: TGTGCCAGCAGCGTCGTAACGGGGCAGCCCCAGCATTTT.

The genes are TRBV4-1 and TRBJ1-5; no clear D. The germline V gene encodes CDR1 MGHRA and CDR2 YSYEKL. V shed 0 bases and J shed 12 bases, with 18 bases lying between them. The CDR3 runs 15 residues. The CDR3 sequence is CASSQDSQSNWHQHF. CDR3 coding DNA: TGCGCCAGCAGCCAAGATAGCCAGTCCAATTGGCACCAGCATTTT.

The V call is TRBV4-3, the J call TRBJ1-2; D is unresolved. Between the trimmed V and J ends, which lost 0 bases and 7 bases, there was a span of 12 bases. There are 14 residues in the CDR3. Germline CDR1 is LGHNA and CDR2 is YSLEER. The CDR3 loop reads CASSQDWTRSGYTF. The CDR3 DNA reads as TGCGCCAGCAGCCAAGATTGGACTCGAAGTGGCTACACCTTC.

J is TRBJ2-4 and V is TRBV10-2; 9 nucleotides match TRBD2. Trimming at V came to 2 bases and at J to 1 base, leaving 0 bases not matched to a gene. Germline CDR1 reads WSHSY; CDR2 reads SAAADI. The CDR3 totals 15 residues. The CDR3 DNA reads TGCGCCAGCAGTGAGGCGGGGGGGGCCAAAAACATTCAGTACTTC. Translating it yields CASSEAGGAKNIQYF.

The chain couples TRBV7-9 to TRBJ2-3; D is unresolved. Germline values: CDR1 SEHNR, CDR2 FQNEAQ (reference sequence). The CDR3 contains 14 residues. Trimming pared 4 bases from V and 0 bases from J, leaving 8 bases between. Here the CDR3 DNA reads TGTGCCAGCAGCTCAACTCCTAGCACAGATACGCAGTATTTT. Translating gives CASSSTPSTDTQYF.

The V call is TRBV5-1, the J call TRBJ2-7, with TRBD1 identical over 9 bases. The germline V gene has CDR1 SGHRS and CDR2 YFSETQ. V shed 0 bases and J 3 bases; nucleotides not matched to a gene: 10. The CDR3 spans 17 residues. The CDR3 loop reads CASSLAGGTGLYYEQYF. CDR3 in DNA: TGCGCCAGCAGCTTGGCCGGGGGGACAGGGTTATACTACGAGCAGTACTTC.

CDR3 nucleotide sequence: TGTGCCAGCAGCTTAGAGTCGGGTTTTAGGACAGGGACCTCGGTGGCGCCCTACGAGCAGTACTTC. It yields the protein CASSLESGFRTGTSVAPYEQYF. The J gene is TRBJ2-7, the V gene TRBV7-8, with 8 nucleotides matching TRBD1. The CDR3 is made up of 22 amino acids. With V trimmed by 1 base and J by 2 bases, 25 bases remained unmatched. The germline gives CDR1 SGHVS, CDR2 FQNEAQ.

The chain is built from TRBV6-1 and TRBJ2-7, with 7 bases that match TRBD1. With 6 bases clipped from V and 5 bases from J, the junction kept 4 bases outside the gene matches. Germline lookup yields CDR1 MNHNS and CDR2 SASEGT. The length of the CDR3 is 12 residues. CDR3 sequence: CASSKDRDEQYF. The CDR3 DNA reads TGTGCCAGCAGCAAAGACAGGGACGAGCAGTACTTC.

This rearrangement joins TRBV6-1 to TRBJ1-1, with 7 bases fitting TRBD1. Germline-derived CDR1 and CDR2 are MNHNS and SASEGT. The CDR3 has 12 amino acids. V dropped 9 bases and J dropped 4; count of bases not matched to a gene: 5. The CDR3 here is CASETGVTEAFF. In DNA, the CDR3 is TGTGCCAGTGAAACAGGGGTCACTGAAGCTTTCTTT.

The V gene is TRBV6-1, the J gene TRBJ1-5; no clear D gene. The V end was cut by 8 bases, the J end by 7 bases, with 18 bases between. Germline V CDR1 and CDR2: MNHNS, SASEGT. This CDR3 region has 14 residues. CDR3 in DNA: TGTGCCAGCCTCCCCGGGTCTTTCGGACAGCCCCAGCATTTT. It specifies CASLPGSFGQPQHF.

This sequence joins TRBV2 and TRBJ1-2; D is unresolved. CDR1 and CDR2 from the germline V gene are SNHLY and FYNNEI. The CDR3 contains 15 residues. Deletions cut 0 bases from V and 7 bases from J, with 15 bases between. The CDR3 DNA reads as TGTGCCAGCAGTGAAGCGAGAGGGATTGGGTTTGGCTACACCTTC. Protein: CASSEARGIGFGYTF.

The chain recombines TRBV18 with TRBJ2-3; D ambiguous. Per the germline V gene, CDR1 is KGHSH and CDR2 is LQKENI. The length of the CDR3 is 11 residues. Trimming removed 6 bases from V and 2 bases from J, with 3 bases in between. CDR3: CASSYTDTQYF. CDR3 DNA: TGTGCCAGCTCGTACACAGATACGCAGTATTTT.

J is TRBJ2-3 and V is TRBV15, with 9 bases aligning to TRBD1. Germline V gives CDR1 LNHNV, CDR2 YYDKDF (reference sequence). The CDR3 is made up of 17 amino acids. Trimming removed 1 base from V and 4 bases from J; junction bases left unmatched: 9. CDR3 DNA: TGTGCCACCAGCAGAGGTGGTAGGACAGGGGTGGCAGATACGCAGTATTTT. Translated: CATSRGGRTGVADTQYF. Using reference TRBV15 and TRBJ2-3 for the parts outside the CDR3, the full variable domain is DAMVIQNPRYQVTQFGKPVTLSCSQTLNHNVMYWYQQKSSQAPKLLFHYYDKDFNNEADTPDNFQSRRPNTSFCFLDIRSPGLGDTAMYLCATSRGGRTGVADTQYFGPGTRLTVL.

The chain uses TRBV29-1 and TRBJ1-1; 7 bases are a match to TRBD1. This CDR3 is 13 amino acids long. V lost 6 bases, J lost 10 bases, and 14 bases stayed unmatched. Germline V lookup: CDR1 SQVTM, CDR2 ANQGSEA. The chain's CDR3 is CSVIGQAAVGAFF. CDR3 nucleotide sequence: TGCAGCGTGATAGGACAGGCCGCGGTAGGAGCTTTCTTT.

The chain employs TRBV7-3 and TRBJ2-6; 10 positions agree with TRBD1. Germline V gene data show CDR1 as SGHTA and CDR2 as FQGTGA. The CDR3 is made up of 18 amino acids. J lost 2 bases, V lost 5 bases, and 9 bases had no gene match. CDR3 sequence (DNA): TGTGCCAGCAGCCCGTGGGGGACAGGGGAGACTGGGGCCAACGTCCTGACTTTC. Translated: CASSPWGTGETGANVLTF.

V usage is TRBV6-1 and J usage is TRBJ1-6; D not certain. Germline lookup yields CDR1 MNHNS and CDR2 SASEGT. The CDR3 has 12 residues. Trimming left V 8 bases short and J 6 bases short, with 8 bases between. CDR3 sequence reads: CASVTANSPLHF. CDR3 nucleotide sequence: TGTGCCAGCGTTACAGCTAATTCACCCCTCCACTTT.

V usage is TRBV5-6 and J usage is TRBJ1-3, with no clear D. V shed 1 base and J shed 0 bases, with 5 bases lying between them. The CDR3 spans 14 residues. Germline V CDR1 and CDR2: SGHDT, YYEEEE. This CDR3 is CASSLPSSGNTIYF. The DNA for the CDR3 is TGTGCCAGCAGCTTGCCGAGCTCTGGAAACACCATATATTTT.

This rearrangement joins TRBV19 to TRBJ2-1; 8 bases line up with TRBD2. In germline, CDR1 is LNHDA, CDR2 SQIVND (reference sequence). CDR3 length: 16 residues. V shed 7 bases, J shed 2 bases, and the junction held 10 bases outside the gene matches. Here the CDR3 reads CASTDRAGATYNEQFF. CDR3 coding DNA: TGTGCCAGTACCGACCGAGCGGGGGCCACCTACAATGAGCAGTTCTTC.